These T cell receptor beta chains were read from a single sample in a study of cytomegalovirus exposure and HLA in healthy donors. Only in-frame clones appear in the TCRdb table, and some are missing; sequencing was by immunoSEQ multiplex PCR. Of roughly 120,000 clones listed, about 59% are singletons. The sample taken for sequencing was PBMCs. The receptors were gathered from a woman aged 40 to 50 in good health and CMV-seropositive. The CDR3 runs from the conserved cysteine through the conserved F or W. Only some rows state a clone size, as once, few, many or a class for expanded clones.

clone_size,v_call,j_call,cdr3_aa
once,TRBV7-9,TRBJ1-1,CASSLVLRGYTEAFF
-,TRBV4-1,-,CASSQDIPGTSGTYEQYF
-,TRBV4-1,TRBJ1-6,CASSPSDRPNSPLHF
-,TRBV11-1,TRBJ2-3,CASRASRLKTDTQYF
few,TRBV27,TRBJ2-3,CASSTKTSPSTDTQYF
-,TRBV4-2,TRBJ2-2,CASSQVVGGPGELFF
-,TRBV5-4,TRBJ1-1,CASSLEPGESTEAFF
-,TRBV14,TRBJ2-5,CASSQLNFQETQYF
-,TRBV4-3,TRBJ2-3,CASSPQGYTQYF
-,TRBV10-3,TRBJ2-7,CAISESKRTGASEQYF
-,TRBV5-4,TRBJ2-7,CASSAIGQGARWEQYF
-,TRBV18,TRBJ2-3,CASSTSGTSTGTQYF
-,TRBV7-2,TRBJ2-7,CASSPRTGRLEQYF
-,TRBV11-1,TRBJ1-1,CASSLDNRMNTEAFF
-,TRBV19,TRBJ2-2,CASSPDRLVVLPGELFF